The subject of this entry is one T cell receptor (beta chain). Its antigen is unknown. The CDR3 is 12 residues long. V was cut by 1 base and J by 6 bases, with 7 bases left in between. From germline, CDR1 is SGHTA and CDR2 FQGNSA. This sample is drawn from a study of T-cell reconstitution after alpha-beta-depleted transplantation in children. During its preparation, the TCRbeta library received unique molecular identifiers. TCRdb re-analysed the PCR reads in MiXCR, keeping a single row per CDR3 protein. The table includes 300,000 to 350,000 distinct CDR3 sequences, approximately 20% detected once. The study's findings and limits: Reportedly, alpha-beta T cells present about two months post-transplant originated from several hundred expanded clones of graft origin. It was newly produced T cells that mostly accounted for T-cell counts and diversity one year after transplant.

The TCR was taken from a male patient younger than 18 who had a stem cell transplant for acute lymphoblastic leukemia, so the T cells may come from the graft donor. The J gene is TRBJ2-7, the V gene TRBV7-2; D unresolved. Sequencing was performed on PBMCs, mostly from graft donor cells, taken 180 days after TCRalphabeta/CD19-depleted stem cell transplant. CDR3 in amino acids: CASSLEGREQYF. DNA of the CDR3: TGTGCCAGCAGCTTAGAAGGGCGCGAGCAGTACTTC. The entire variable domain, with the rest obtained from reference TRBV7-2 and TRBJ2-7, is as follows: GAGVSQSPSNKVTEKGKDVELRCDPISGHTALYWYRQSLGQGLEFLIYFQGNSAPDKSGLPSDRFSAERTGGSVSTLTIQRTQQEDSAVYLCASSLEGREQYFGPGTRLTVT.